This entry lists 4 T cell receptor beta chains sequenced from one sample in a study of technical replicates of blood from a handful of donors. Clones were sequenced by immunoSEQ multiplex PCR, and TCRdb holds only the in-frame ones, with some missing. The sample carries some 66,000 clones, 88% recorded once. Material: PBMCs. The receptors originated from a human donor in good health. Some clones in this sample may be carry-over from other donors' samples.

This clone occurred once. This chain joins TRBV10-3 and TRBJ1-2; TRBD1 might be the D (6 bases). The CDR3 length is 15 residues. The V gene's germline CDR1 is ENHRY and CDR2 SYGVKD. Trimming left V 1 base short and J 2 bases short, with 11 bases between. This CDR3 reads CAISEWGGRNYGYTF. CDR3 in DNA: TGTGCCATCAGTGAGTGGGGGGGCAGAAACTATGGCTACACCTTC.

This clone showed up just once. The gene calls are TRBV7-2 and TRBJ1-5; TRBD1 might be the D (6 bases). Germline V gene lookup returns CDR1 SGHTA and CDR2 FQGNSA. The CDR3 is 15 residues long. Trimming removed 2 bases from V and 1 base from J, with 9 bases in between. CDR3: CASSLNRVSNQPQHF. In nucleotides, the CDR3 is TGTGCCAGCAGCTTAAACAGGGTGAGCAATCAGCCCCAGCATTTT. Based on the CDR3 plus reference TRBV7-2 and TRBJ1-5, the full variable domain is GAGVSQSPSNKVTEKGKDVELRCDPISGHTALYWYRQSLGQGLEFLIYFQGNSAPDKSGLPSDRFSAERTGGSVSTLTIQRTQQEDSAVYLCASSLNRVSNQPQHFGDGTRLSIL.

This clone was counted a single time. This rearrangement joins TRBV29-1 to TRBJ2-3; a possible D gene is TRBD2 (6 bases). Between the trimmed V and J ends, which lost 8 bases and 0 bases, there was a span of 18 bases. Germline CDR1 reads SQVTM; CDR2 reads ANQGSEA. This CDR3 has 15 residues. The CDR3 reads CSTLTSSSSTDTQYF. DNA of the CDR3: TGCAGCACCCTGACTAGTTCTTCTAGCACAGATACGCAGTATTTT.

V gene TRBV5-6 combines with J gene TRBJ2-7; 8 positions match TRBD1. The V and J ends lost 6 bases and 3 bases, in that order; junction bases with no gene match: 5. Germline V gene lookup returns CDR1 SGHDT and CDR2 YYEEEE. There are 13 residues in the CDR3. CDR3 sequence (DNA): TGTGCCAGCATCACAGGGGGTTACTACGAGCAGTACTTC. This translates into CASITGGYYEQYF.